One and the same sample provided the 22 T cell receptor beta chains below, sequenced in a study of cytomegalovirus exposure and HLA in healthy donors. The table came from immunoSEQ multiplex PCR; TCRdb's copy has only in-frame clones and leaves some out. The sample carries tens of thousands of clones, around 90% recorded once. The sequenced material came from PBMCs. The receptors derive from a young woman in good health and CMV-seropositive.

This chain's CDR3 is CASSGGGPYEQYF. In DNA, the CDR3 is TGTGCCAGCAGCGGGGGGGGGCCCTACGAGCAGTACTTC. The chain couples TRBV13 to TRBJ2-7; tentatively, D is TRBD2 (7 bases). Germline V gene lookup returns CDR1 PRHDT and CDR2 FYEKMQ (reference sequence). CDR3 length: 13 residues. Trimming removed 5 bases from V and 2 bases from J, with 10 bases in between.

The chain recombines TRBV5-6 with TRBJ2-5; 11 positions agree with TRBD2. CDR3 length: 18 residues. From germline, CDR1 is SGHDT and CDR2 YYEEEE. V trimming: 1 base; J trimming: 2 bases; junction bases outside the gene matches: 10. CDR3 amino acids: CASSLPPGGLAEQETQYF. The DNA for the CDR3 is TGTGCCAGCAGCTTGCCCCCCGGGGGACTAGCGGAACAAGAGACCCAGTACTTC.

The V and J genes are TRBV28 and TRBJ2-7; D is uncertain. V was shortened by 5 bases and J by 2 bases, with 13 bases between the two germline ends. Germline values: CDR1 MDHEN, CDR2 SYDVKM. The CDR3 extends over 14 amino acids. DNA for the CDR3: TGTGCCAGCAGTCCCCTAGTTGATACCTACGAGCAGTACTTC. Protein sequence: CASSPLVDTYEQYF.

V and J are TRBV30 and TRBJ1-2, with D possibly matching TRBD1 (5 bases). This CDR3 contains 13 residues. V dropped 1 base and J dropped 5 bases, with 11 bases sitting between them. Germline-derived CDR1 and CDR2 are GTSNPN and SVGIG (reference sequence). CDR3 in amino acids: CAWSGQLRYGYTF. CDR3 sequence (DNA): TGTGCCTGGAGTGGACAGCTTCGGTATGGCTACACCTTC.

The V gene is TRBV7-9, the J gene TRBJ2-7; 7 positions agree with TRBD2. Trimming removed 5 bases from V and 4 bases from J; junction bases left unmatched: 5. The CDR3 length is 13 residues. Germline loops: CDR1 SEHNR, CDR2 FQNEAQ (reference sequence). CDR3 loop: CASSPTSSYEQYF. The CDR3, as DNA: TGTGCCAGCAGCCCGACTAGCAGTTACGAGCAGTACTTC.

This rearrangement joins TRBV29-1 to TRBJ2-7; TRBD1 matches at 8 bases. The CDR3 loop spans 15 amino acids. J lost 1 base, V lost 2 bases, and 7 bases had no gene match. CDR1 and CDR2 (germline): SQVTM, ANQGSEA. The CDR3, as DNA: TGCAGCGTTGAAAACCGACAGGGGCTATCCTACGAGCAGTACTTC. This sequence encodes CSVENRQGLSYEQYF.

This clone was picked up one time. In nucleotides, the CDR3 is TGTGCCAGCTCACCCCGGGACAGGGGCTATGGCTACACCTTC. Encoded protein: CASSPRDRGYGYTF. The rearrangement uses TRBV18 and TRBJ1-2; TRBD1 matches at 10 bases. CDR3 length equals 14 residues. Germline V lookup: CDR1 KGHSH, CDR2 LQKENI. The V segment lost 3 bases and the J segment 4 bases; nucleotides outside the gene matches: 2.

Notes on this clone: This CDR3 is also generated by other DNA sequences in the sample. This chain joins TRBV30 and TRBJ2-3; 7 nucleotides align to TRBD2. V trimming: 7 bases; J trimming: 4 bases; junction bases outside the gene matches: 11. The germline gives CDR1 GTSNPN, CDR2 SVGIG (reference sequence). This CDR3 has 14 amino acids. CDR3 residues: CASSGQGGADTQYF. CDR3 DNA sequence: TGTGCCTCATCCGGGCAGGGAGGGGCAGATACGCAGTATTTT.

This clone was detected only once. The chain employs TRBV5-1 and TRBJ1-2, with D maybe TRBD1 (6 bases). V was clipped by 2 bases and J by 4 bases, with 9 bases between them. Germline V gene sequence: CDR1 SGHRS, CDR2 YFSETQ. The CDR3 sequence is 13 residues long. CDR3 protein: CASSLQGSYGYTF. The CDR3 bases are TGCGCCAGCAGCTTACAGGGATCCTATGGCTACACCTTC.

This chain joins TRBV5-1 and TRBJ2-2; 8 positions agree with TRBD1. This CDR3 comprises 16 residues. V lost 2 bases and J lost 5; bases outside the gene matches: 8. Germline assignment: CDR1 SGHRS and CDR2 YFSETQ. The CDR3: CASSLGQGAGTGELFF. The CDR3 bases are TGCGCCAGCAGCTTAGGACAGGGTGCGGGGACCGGGGAGCTGTTTTTT.

The V gene is TRBV28, the J gene TRBJ1-2, with a possible D match to TRBD1 (5 bases). CDR3 length equals 12 residues. From germline, CDR1 is MDHEN and CDR2 SYDVKM. The CDR3 DNA follows: TGTGCTGCGCGGGGGAGGGACTATGGCTACACCTTC. Translating it yields CAARGRDYGYTF.

The gene calls are TRBV4-1 and TRBJ2-2; D is unclear. In germline, CDR1 is MGHRA, CDR2 YSYEKL. This CDR3 spans 16 amino acids. V was pared by 4 bases and J by 0 bases, with 12 bases between. As DNA, the CDR3 is TGCGCCAGCAGCCCGAGTCCGCAGGCGAACACCGGGGAGCTGTTTTTT. Translating gives CASSPSPQANTGELFF.

The J gene is TRBJ2-5, the V gene TRBV19; D gene uncertain. Between the trimmed V and J ends, which lost 1 base and 4 bases, there was a span of 13 bases. Germline assignment: CDR1 LNHDA and CDR2 SQIVND (reference sequence). The CDR3 is made up of 15 amino acids. The CDR3 loop reads CASSIVGRSGETQYF. The CDR3 nucleotides read TGTGCCAGTAGTATAGTTGGCAGATCTGGAGAGACCCAGTACTTC.

This chain connects TRBV7-8 to TRBJ1-1; 8 bases are a match to TRBD1. V gave up 4 bases and J gave up 5 bases; unmatched junction bases: 12. CDR1 and CDR2 from the germline V gene are SGHVS and FQNEAQ. This CDR3 spans 16 amino acids. The CDR3 bases are TGTGCCAGCAGCTCCCTGACAGGGGCGTTTGGTACTGAAGCTTTCTTT. It encodes CASSSLTGAFGTEAFF.

A few counts support this clone. J is TRBJ2-1 and V is TRBV6-4; tentatively, D is TRBD1 (6 bases). From germline, CDR1 is MRHNA and CDR2 SNTAGT. V lost 2 bases and J 7 bases, leaving 15 bases between the germline ends. This CDR3 comprises 15 residues. The CDR3 region is CASSDASGGGNEQFF. CDR3 in DNA: TGTGCCAGCAGTGACGCCTCTGGGGGCGGGAATGAGCAGTTCTTC.

The chain couples TRBV10-3 to TRBJ1-6, with TRBD1 matching over 10 bases. Unmatched junction bases numbered 7, after V lost 5 bases and J lost 9 bases. This CDR3 comprises 15 residues. Per the germline V gene, CDR1 is ENHRY and CDR2 is SYGVKD. The CDR3 loop is CAISWGTGVGSPLHF. As DNA, the CDR3 is TGTGCCATCAGTTGGGGGACAGGGGTTGGTTCACCCCTCCACTTT.

This chain connects TRBV11-2 to TRBJ1-5, with TRBD1 matching 7 bases. CDR3 length equals 13 residues. The junction had 3 bases not matched to a gene; V was cut back by 5 bases and J by 5 bases. Per the germline V gene, CDR1 is SGHAT and CDR2 is FQNNGV. CDR3 amino acids: CASSLQGDQPQHF. CDR3 nucleotide sequence: TGTGCCAGCAGCCTTCAGGGGGATCAGCCCCAGCATTTT.

The gene calls are TRBV19 and TRBJ1-2; no clear D gene. The CDR3 runs to 13 residues. Germline CDR1 reads LNHDA; CDR2 reads SQIVND (reference sequence). Trimming took off 6 bases at V and 4 bases at J, with 12 bases between the two ends. In DNA, the CDR3 is TGTGCCAGTAGGGAGCTTTCTAGCTATGGCTACACCTTC. It codes for CASRELSSYGYTF.

The chain joins TRBV9 to TRBJ1-4; 9 nucleotides match TRBD1. Germline CDR1 is SGDLS and CDR2 is YYNGEE. The V gene end was trimmed by 0 bases and the J gene end by 8 bases; junction bases not matched to a gene: 8. This CDR3 comprises 16 residues. CDR3 nucleotides: TGTGCCAGCAGCGTAGCTGGGAGGACAGGGGAAGAAAAACTGTTTTTT. Protein: CASSVAGRTGEEKLFF.

The chain uses TRBV10-3 and TRBJ1-3; TRBD1 agrees at 7 bases. The CDR3 covers 16 residues. Germline V gene sequence: CDR1 ENHRY, CDR2 SYGVKD. After removal of 5 bases from V and 2 bases from J, the junction contained 9 bases not matched to a gene. CDR3 in DNA: TGTGCCATCAGTCCCAGGGGGGAACCCCCTGGAAACACCATATATTTT. Protein sequence: CAISPRGEPPGNTIYF.

The chain links TRBV27 to TRBJ2-7; 8 bases line up with TRBD1. The CDR3 totals 13 residues. The V gene's germline CDR1 is MNHEY and CDR2 SMNVEV (reference sequence). Germline trimming cut 6 bases from V and 3 bases from J; bases unmatched to any gene: 4. CDR3 sequence: CASRPQGDYEQYF. The CDR3 nucleotides are TGTGCCAGCAGACCACAGGGGGACTACGAGCAGTACTTC.

This sequence joins TRBV14 and TRBJ2-5; D remains unclear. The germline gives CDR1 SGHDN, CDR2 FVKESK. Trimming removed 1 base from V and 3 bases from J, with 9 bases in between. This CDR3 comprises 14 residues. CDR3 residues: CASSQVGREETQYF. CDR3 sequence (DNA): TGTGCCAGCAGCCAAGTGGGCAGAGAAGAGACCCAGTACTTC.